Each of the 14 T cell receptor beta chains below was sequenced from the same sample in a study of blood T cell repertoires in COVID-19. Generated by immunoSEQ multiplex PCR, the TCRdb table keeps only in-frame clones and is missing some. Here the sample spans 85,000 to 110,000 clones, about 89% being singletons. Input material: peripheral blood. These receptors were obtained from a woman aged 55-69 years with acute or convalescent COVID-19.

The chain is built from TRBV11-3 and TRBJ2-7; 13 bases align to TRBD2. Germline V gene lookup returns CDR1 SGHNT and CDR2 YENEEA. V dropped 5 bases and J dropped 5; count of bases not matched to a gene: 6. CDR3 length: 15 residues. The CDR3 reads CASSKFGLAGDEQYV. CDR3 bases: TGTGCCAGCAGCAAATTCGGACTAGCGGGAGACGAGCAGTACGTC.

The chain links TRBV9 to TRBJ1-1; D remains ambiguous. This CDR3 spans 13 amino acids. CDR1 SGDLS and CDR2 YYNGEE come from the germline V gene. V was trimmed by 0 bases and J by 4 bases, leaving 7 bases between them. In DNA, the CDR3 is TGTGCCAGCAGCGTAGGGAGTGGCACTGAAGCTTTCTTT. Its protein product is CASSVGSGTEAFF.

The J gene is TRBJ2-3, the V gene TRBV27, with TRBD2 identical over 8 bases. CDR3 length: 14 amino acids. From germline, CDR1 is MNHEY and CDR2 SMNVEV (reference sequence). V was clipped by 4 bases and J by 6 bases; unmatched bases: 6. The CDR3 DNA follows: TGTGCCAGCAGTTCGATTGGCGGGAGGGATACGCAGTATTTT. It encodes CASSSIGGRDTQYF.

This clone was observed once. The CDR3: CARTGRDREGGTEAFF. CDR3 DNA sequence: TGTGCGAGAACCGGGCGGGACAGGGAAGGGGGCACTGAAGCTTTCTTT. The V gene is TRBV2, the J gene TRBJ1-1, with 9 nucleotides matching TRBD1. The CDR3 covers 16 residues. Per the germline V gene, CDR1 is SNHLY and CDR2 is FYNNEI.

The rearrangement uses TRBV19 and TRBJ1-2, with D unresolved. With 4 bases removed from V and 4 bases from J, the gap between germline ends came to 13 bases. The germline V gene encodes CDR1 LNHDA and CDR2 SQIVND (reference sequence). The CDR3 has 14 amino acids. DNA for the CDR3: TGTGCCAGTAGTAATCCAGGATTATCCTATGGCTACACCTTC. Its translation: CASSNPGLSYGYTF.

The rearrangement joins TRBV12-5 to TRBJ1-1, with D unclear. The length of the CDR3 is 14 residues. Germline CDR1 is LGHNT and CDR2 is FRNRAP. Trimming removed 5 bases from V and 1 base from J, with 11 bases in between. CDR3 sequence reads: CASGPSSANTEAFF. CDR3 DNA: TGTGCTAGTGGTCCTAGCTCAGCGAACACTGAAGCTTTCTTT. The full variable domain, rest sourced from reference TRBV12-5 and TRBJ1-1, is DARVTQTPRHKVTEMGQEVTMRCQPILGHNTVFWYRQTMMQGLELLAYFRNRAPLDDSGMPKDRFSAEMPDATLATLKIQPSEPRDSAVYFCASGPSSANTEAFFGQGTRLTVV.

The CDR3, as DNA: TGCAGCGTTGGAGGACAGGGGGTCATGAACACTGAAGCTTTCTTT. This sequence encodes CSVGGQGVMNTEAFF. The rearrangement uses TRBV29-1 and TRBJ1-1; TRBD1 matches at 10 bases. The CDR3 totals 15 residues. With 4 bases clipped from V and 0 bases from J, the junction kept 5 bases outside the gene matches. CDR1 and CDR2 from the germline V gene are SQVTM and ANQGSEA.

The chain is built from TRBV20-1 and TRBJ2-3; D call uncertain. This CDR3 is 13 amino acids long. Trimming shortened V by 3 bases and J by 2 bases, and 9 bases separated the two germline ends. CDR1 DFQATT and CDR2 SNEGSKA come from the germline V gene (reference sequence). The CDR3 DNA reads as TGCAGTGCTAGTACCGCGCCCACAGATACGCAGTATTTT. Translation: CSASTAPTDTQYF.

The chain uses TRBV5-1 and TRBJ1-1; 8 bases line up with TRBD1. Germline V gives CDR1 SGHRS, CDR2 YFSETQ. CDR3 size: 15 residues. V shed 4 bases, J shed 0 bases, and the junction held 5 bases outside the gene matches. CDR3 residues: CASSPGQGLNTEAFF. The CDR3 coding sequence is TGCGCCAGCAGCCCAGGACAGGGTTTGAACACTGAAGCTTTCTTT.

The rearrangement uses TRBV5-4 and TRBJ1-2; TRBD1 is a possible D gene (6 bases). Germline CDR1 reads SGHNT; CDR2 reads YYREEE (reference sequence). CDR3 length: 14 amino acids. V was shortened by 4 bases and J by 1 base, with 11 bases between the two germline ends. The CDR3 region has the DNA TGTGCCAGCAGCACAGGGACACTTAACTATGGCTACACCTTC. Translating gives CASSTGTLNYGYTF.

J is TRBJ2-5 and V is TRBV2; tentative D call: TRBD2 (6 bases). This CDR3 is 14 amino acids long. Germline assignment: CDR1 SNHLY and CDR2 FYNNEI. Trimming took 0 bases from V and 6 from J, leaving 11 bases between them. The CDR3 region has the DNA TGTGCCAGCAGTGAAGCTCTAGCGTTTAAGACCCAGTACTTC. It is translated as CASSEALAFKTQYF.

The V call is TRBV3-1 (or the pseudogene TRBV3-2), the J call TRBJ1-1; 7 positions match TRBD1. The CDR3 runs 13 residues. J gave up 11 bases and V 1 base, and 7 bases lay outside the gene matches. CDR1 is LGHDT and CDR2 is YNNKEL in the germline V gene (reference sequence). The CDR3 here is CASSQGQGLRAFF. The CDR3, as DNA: TGTGCCAGCAGCCAAGGACAGGGTCTACGGGCTTTCTTT.

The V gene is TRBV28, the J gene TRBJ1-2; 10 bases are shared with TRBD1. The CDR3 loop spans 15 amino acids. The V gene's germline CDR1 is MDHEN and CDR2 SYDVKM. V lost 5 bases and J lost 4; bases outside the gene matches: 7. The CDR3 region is CASSPGQGFVYGYTF. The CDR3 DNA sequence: TGTGCCAGCAGTCCGGGACAGGGGTTCGTCTATGGCTACACCTTC.

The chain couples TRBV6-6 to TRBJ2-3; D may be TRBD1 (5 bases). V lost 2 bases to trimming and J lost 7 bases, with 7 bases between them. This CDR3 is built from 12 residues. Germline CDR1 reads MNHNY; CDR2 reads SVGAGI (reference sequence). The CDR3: CASSYDSYTQYF. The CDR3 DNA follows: TGTGCCAGCAGTTACGACAGTTATACGCAGTATTTT.